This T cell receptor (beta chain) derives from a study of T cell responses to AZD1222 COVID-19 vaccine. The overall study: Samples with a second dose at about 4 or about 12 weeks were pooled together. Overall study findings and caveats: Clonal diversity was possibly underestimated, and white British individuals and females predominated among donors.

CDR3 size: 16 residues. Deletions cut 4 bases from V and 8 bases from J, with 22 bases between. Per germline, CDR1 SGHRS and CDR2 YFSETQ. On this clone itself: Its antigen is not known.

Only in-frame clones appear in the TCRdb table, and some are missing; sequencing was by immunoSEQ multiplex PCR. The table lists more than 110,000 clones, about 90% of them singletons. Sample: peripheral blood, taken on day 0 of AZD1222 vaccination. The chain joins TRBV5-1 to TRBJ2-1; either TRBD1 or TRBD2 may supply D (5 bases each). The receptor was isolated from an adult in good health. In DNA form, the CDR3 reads TGCGCCAGCAGCCTACTTTGGCTTTCGGGGCAGTATGAGCAGTTCTTC. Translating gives CASSLLWLSGQYEQFF.